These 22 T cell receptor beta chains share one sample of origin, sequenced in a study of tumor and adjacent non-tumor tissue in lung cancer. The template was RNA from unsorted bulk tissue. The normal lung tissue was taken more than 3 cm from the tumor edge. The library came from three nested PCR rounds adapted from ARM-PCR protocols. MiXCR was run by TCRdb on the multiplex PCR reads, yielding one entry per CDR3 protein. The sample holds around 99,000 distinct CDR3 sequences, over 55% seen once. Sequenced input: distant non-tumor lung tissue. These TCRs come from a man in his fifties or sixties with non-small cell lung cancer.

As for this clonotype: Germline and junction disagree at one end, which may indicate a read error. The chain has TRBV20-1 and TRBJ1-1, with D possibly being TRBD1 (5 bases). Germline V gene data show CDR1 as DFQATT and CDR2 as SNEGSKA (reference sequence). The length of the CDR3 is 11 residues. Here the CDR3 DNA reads TGCAGTGCAGAGGGGAACATTGAAGCTTTCTTT. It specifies CSAEGNIEAFF.

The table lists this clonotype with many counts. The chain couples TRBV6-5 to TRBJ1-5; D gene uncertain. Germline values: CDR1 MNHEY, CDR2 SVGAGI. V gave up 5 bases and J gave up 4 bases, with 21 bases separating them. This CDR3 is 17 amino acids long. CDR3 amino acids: CASSRKPRTGGNQPQHF. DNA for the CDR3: TGTGCCAGCAGTCGCAAGCCTCGCACCGGAGGGAATCAGCCCCAGCATTTT.

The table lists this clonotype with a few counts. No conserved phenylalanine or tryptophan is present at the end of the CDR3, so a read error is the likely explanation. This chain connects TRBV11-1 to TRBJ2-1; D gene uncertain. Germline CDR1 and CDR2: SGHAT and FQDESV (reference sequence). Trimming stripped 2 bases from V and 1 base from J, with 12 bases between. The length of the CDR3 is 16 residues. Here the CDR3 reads CASSLNLLSSYNEQFL. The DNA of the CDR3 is TGTGCCAGCAGCTTAAATCTGTTGAGTTCCTACAATGAGCAGTTCCTC.

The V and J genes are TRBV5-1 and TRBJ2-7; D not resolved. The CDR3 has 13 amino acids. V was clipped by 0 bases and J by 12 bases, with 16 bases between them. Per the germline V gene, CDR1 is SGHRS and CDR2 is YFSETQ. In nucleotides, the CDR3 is TGCGCCAGCAGCTTGGAATGGAGTGGAGTGCGGTACTTC. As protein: CASSLEWSGVRYF.

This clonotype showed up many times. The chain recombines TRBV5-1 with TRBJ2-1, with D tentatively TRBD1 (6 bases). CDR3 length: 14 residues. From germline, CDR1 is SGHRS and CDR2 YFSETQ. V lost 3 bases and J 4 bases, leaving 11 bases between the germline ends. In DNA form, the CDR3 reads TGCGCCAGCAGCTCCGGACAGAGTTACAATGAGCAGTTCTTC. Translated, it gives CASSSGQSYNEQFF.

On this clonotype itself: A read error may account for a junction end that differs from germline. The DNA for the CDR3 is TGTGCCATCAGTTCCATTAGCGGGACCTATGAGCAGTTCTTC. Translation: CAISSISGTYEQFF. The chain carries TRBV6-2 or TRBV6-3 and TRBJ2-1, with 8 bases aligning to TRBD2. Germline loops: CDR1 MNHEY, CDR2 SVGEGT. The CDR3 sequence is 14 residues long.

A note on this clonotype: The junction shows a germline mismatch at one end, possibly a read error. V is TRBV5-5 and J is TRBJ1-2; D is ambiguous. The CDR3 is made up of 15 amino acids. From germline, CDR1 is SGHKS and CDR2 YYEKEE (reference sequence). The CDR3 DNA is TGTGTCAGCAGCCTAGACTGGCAATCCAACTATGGCTACACCTTC. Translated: CVSSLDWQSNYGYTF.

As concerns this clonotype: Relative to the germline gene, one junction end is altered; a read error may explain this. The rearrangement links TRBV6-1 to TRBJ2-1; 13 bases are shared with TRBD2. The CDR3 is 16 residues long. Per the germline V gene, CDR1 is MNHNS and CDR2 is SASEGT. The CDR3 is CAISKIGTSGNNEQFF. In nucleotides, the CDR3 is TGTGCCATCAGTAAAATCGGGACTAGCGGGAACAATGAGCAGTTCTTC.

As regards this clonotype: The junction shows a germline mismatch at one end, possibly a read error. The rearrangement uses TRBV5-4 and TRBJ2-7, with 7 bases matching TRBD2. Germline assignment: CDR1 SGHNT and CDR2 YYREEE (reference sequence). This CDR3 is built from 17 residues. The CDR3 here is CVSSFPWTSGSNHEQYF. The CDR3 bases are TGTGTCAGCAGCTTTCCGTGGACTAGTGGGAGTAACCACGAGCAGTACTTC.

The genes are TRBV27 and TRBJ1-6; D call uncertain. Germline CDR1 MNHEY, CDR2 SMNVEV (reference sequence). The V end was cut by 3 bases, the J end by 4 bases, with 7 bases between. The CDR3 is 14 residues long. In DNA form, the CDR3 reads TGTGCCAGCAGTTTGTTATTGTATAATTCACCCCTCCACTTT. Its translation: CASSLLLYNSPLHF.

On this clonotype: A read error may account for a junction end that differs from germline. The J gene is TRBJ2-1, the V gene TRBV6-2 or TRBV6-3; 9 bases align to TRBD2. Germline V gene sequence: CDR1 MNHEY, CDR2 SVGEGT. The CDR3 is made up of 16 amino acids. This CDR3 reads CVSSTPIIAGDNEQFF. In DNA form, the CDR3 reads TGTGTCAGTAGCACCCCGATAATAGCGGGGGACAATGAGCAGTTCTTT.

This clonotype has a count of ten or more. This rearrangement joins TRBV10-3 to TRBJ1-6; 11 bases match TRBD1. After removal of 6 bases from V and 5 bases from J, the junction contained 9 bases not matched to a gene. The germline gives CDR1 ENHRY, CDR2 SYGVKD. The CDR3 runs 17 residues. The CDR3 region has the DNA TGTGCCATCAGCCCCGGGACAGGGGGTCTGGATAATTCACCCCTCCACTTT. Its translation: CAISPGTGGLDNSPLHF.

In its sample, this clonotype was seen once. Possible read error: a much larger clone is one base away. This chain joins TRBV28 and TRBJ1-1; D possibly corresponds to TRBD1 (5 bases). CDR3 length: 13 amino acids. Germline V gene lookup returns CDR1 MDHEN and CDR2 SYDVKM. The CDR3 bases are TGTGCCAGCGGGGACCCCCCGAACACTGAAGCTTACTTT. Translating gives CASGDPPNTEAYF.

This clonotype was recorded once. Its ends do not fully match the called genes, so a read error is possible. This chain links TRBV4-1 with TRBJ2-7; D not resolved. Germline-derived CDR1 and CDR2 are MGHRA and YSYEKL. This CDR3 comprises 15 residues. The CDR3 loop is CASSHPGAIWYEQYF. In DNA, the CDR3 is TGTGCCAGCAGCCATCCGGGTGCCATTTGGTACGAGCAGTACTTC.

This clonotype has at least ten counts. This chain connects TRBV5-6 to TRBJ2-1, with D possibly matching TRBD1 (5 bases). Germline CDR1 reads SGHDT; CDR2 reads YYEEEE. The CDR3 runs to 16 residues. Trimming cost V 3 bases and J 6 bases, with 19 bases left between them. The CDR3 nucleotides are TGTGCCAGCAGCTCCAAGGACATCTTTACGAGCAATGAGCAGTTCTTC. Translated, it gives CASSSKDIFTSNEQFF.

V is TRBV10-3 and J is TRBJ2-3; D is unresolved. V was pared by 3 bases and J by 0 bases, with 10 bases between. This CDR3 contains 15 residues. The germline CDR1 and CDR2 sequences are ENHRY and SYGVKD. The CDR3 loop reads CAISERNVSTDTQYF. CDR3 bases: TGTGCCATCAGTGAAAGAAATGTCAGCACAGATACGCAGTATTTT.

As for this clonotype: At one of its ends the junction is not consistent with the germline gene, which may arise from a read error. DNA for the CDR3: TGTGCTAGCTGTAGCAGCACAGATATGCAGTATTTT. Translating it yields CASCSSTDMQYF. The rearrangement uses TRBV6-1 and TRBJ2-3, with D unclear. The V gene's germline CDR1 is MNHNS and CDR2 SASEGT. The CDR3 is 12 residues long.

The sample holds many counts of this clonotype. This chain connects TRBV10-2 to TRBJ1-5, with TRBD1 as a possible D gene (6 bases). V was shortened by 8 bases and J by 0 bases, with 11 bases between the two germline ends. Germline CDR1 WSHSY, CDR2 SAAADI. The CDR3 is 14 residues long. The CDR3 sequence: CASCRDTSNQPQHF. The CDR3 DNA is TGCGCCAGCTGCCGGGACACTAGCAATCAGCCCCAGCATTTT.

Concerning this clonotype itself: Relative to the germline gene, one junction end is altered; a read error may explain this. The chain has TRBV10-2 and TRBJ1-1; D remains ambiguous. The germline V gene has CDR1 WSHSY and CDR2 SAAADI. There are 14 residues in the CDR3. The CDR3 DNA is TGCGCCTGCACGCCCGGGTCCTTGAACACCGAAGCTTTCTTT. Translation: CACTPGSLNTEAFF.

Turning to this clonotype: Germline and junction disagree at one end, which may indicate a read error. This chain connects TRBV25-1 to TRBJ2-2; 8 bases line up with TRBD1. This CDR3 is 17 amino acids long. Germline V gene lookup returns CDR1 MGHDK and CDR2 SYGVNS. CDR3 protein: CAGSPDAGGLDTGELFF. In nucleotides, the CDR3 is TGTGCCGGCAGCCCAGATGCAGGGGGCCTAGACACCGGGGAGCTGTTTTTT. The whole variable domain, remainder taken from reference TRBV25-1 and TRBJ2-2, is EADIYQTPRYLVIGTGKKITLECSQTMGHDKMYWYQQDPGMELHLIHYSYGVNSTEKGDLSSESTVSRIRTEHFPLTLESARPSHTSQYLCAGSPDAGGLDTGELFFGEGSRLTVL.

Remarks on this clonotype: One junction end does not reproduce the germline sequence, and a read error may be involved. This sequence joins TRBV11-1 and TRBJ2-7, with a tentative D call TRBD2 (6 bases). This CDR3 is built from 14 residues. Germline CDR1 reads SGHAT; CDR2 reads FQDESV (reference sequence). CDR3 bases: TGTGCCAACAGCCCAGGAGGGATTTCCTACGAGCAATACTTC. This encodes CANSPGGISYEQYF. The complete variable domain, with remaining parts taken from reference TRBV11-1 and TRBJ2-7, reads EAEVAQSPRYKITEKSQAVAFWCDPISGHATLYWYRQILGQGPELLVQFQDESVVDDSQLPKDRFSAERLKGVDSTLKIQPAELGDSAMYLCANSPGGISYEQYFGPGTRLTVT.

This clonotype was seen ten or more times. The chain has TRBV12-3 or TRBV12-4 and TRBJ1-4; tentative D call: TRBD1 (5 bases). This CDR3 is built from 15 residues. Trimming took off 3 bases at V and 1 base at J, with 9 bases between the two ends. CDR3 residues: CASSFQGLTNEKLFF. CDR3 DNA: TGTGCCAGCAGTTTCCAGGGTTTAACTAATGAAAAACTGTTTTTT.